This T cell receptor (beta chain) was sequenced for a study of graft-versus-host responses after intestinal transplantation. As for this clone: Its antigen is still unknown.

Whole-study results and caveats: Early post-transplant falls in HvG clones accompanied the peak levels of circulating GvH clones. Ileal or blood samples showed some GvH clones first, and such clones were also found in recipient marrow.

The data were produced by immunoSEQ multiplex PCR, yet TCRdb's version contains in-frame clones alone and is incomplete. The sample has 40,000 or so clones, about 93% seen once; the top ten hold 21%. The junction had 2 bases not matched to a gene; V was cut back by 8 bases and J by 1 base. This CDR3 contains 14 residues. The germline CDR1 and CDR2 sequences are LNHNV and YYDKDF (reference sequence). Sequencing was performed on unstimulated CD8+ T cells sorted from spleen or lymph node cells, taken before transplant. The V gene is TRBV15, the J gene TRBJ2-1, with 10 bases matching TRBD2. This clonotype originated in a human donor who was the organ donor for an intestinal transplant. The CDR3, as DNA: TGTGCCACCGGACTAGCGGTGTCCTACAATGAGCAGTTCTTC. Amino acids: CATGLAVSYNEQFF.